This TCR beta chain came from a study of T cell responses to AZD1222 COVID-19 vaccine. The table came from immunoSEQ multiplex PCR; TCRdb's copy has only in-frame clones and leaves some out. The table has about 150,000 clones, about nine tenths seen once. V lost 6 bases, J lost 7 bases, and 14 bases stayed unmatched. This CDR3 has 16 amino acids. The germline V gene encodes CDR1 MDHEN and CDR2 SYDVKM. This sequence joins TRBV28 and TRBJ2-1, with 8 bases identical to TRBD2. This TCR was recovered from an adult in good health. The material sequenced was peripheral blood, taken on day 0 of AZD1222 vaccination. CDR3 region: CASRINSGTPWNEQFF. The CDR3 region has the DNA TGTGCCAGCAGAATTAATAGCGGGACGCCGTGGAATGAGCAGTTCTTC.